The 20 T cell receptor beta chains presented below share a single source sample, sequenced in a study of blood T cell repertoires in COVID-19. Data came from immunoSEQ multiplex PCR; TCRdb stores just in-frame clones and leaves some out. The table has roughly 210,000 clones, 88% seen once. Sequencing was performed on peripheral blood. The receptors derive from a man between 65 and 79 years old with acute or convalescent COVID-19.

V and J are TRBV7-9 and TRBJ1-6, with D perhaps matching TRBD1 (6 bases). This CDR3 has 16 residues. Trimming stripped 5 bases from V and 9 bases from J, with 20 bases between. The germline V gene encodes CDR1 SEHNR and CDR2 FQNEAQ (reference sequence). CDR3 protein: CASSRPEGGRLSPLHF. In nucleotides, the CDR3 is TGTGCCAGCAGCCGCCCGGAGGGGGGGCGCCTTTCACCCCTCCACTTT.

The chain links TRBV18 to TRBJ1-1; D uncertain. The CDR3 length is 15 residues. Trimming took off 3 bases at V and 0 bases at J, with 11 bases between the two ends. Germline assignment: CDR1 KGHSH and CDR2 LQKENI. The CDR3 is CASSPSPQMNTEAFF. The CDR3 DNA follows: TGTGCCAGCTCACCCTCCCCACAGATGAACACTGAAGCTTTCTTT.

The chain joins TRBV11-2 to TRBJ2-7; 9 positions agree with TRBD2. After removal of 11 bases from V and 4 bases from J, the junction contained 12 bases not matched to a gene. Germline V gives CDR1 SGHAT, CDR2 FQNNGV. The CDR3 is made up of 14 amino acids. In nucleotides, the CDR3 is TGTGCCTGTTTAAAGGCGGGAGGGCCTTACGAGCAGTACTTC. Translating it yields CACLKAGGPYEQYF. Drawing the rest from reference TRBV11-2 and TRBJ2-7, the complete variable domain is EAGVAQSPRYKIIEKRQSVAFWCNPISGHATLYWYQQILGQGPKLLIQFQNNGVVDDSQLPKDRFSAERLKGVDSTLKIQPAKLEDSAVYLCACLKAGGPYEQYFGPGTRLTVT.

The V call is TRBV10-3, the J call TRBJ2-2; 10 nucleotides agree with TRBD2. This CDR3 has 14 residues. Germline V gene data show CDR1 as ENHRY and CDR2 as SYGVKD. V lost 10 bases, J lost 7 bases, and 9 bases stayed unmatched. CDR3 coding DNA: TGTGCCACTAGCGGGGGAGGTAACTTCGGGGAGCTGTTTTTT. This encodes CATSGGGNFGELFF.

The V call is TRBV19, the J call TRBJ2-1; 9 nucleotides match TRBD2. V gave up 7 bases and J gave up 2 bases; unmatched junction bases: 6. CDR1 is LNHDA, CDR2 SQIVND, per germline (reference sequence). This CDR3 is built from 15 residues. The CDR3: CASTSGTSPYNEQFF. The CDR3 DNA reads TGTGCCAGTACCTCCGGGACTAGCCCCTACAATGAGCAGTTCTTC.

V and J are TRBV9 and TRBJ2-1, with 7 positions matching TRBD2. CDR1 is SGDLS and CDR2 is YYNGEE in the germline V gene. V was clipped by 0 bases and J by 6 bases; unmatched bases: 6. This CDR3 has 15 residues. CDR3 nucleotide sequence: TGTGCCAGCAGCGTAGGCGGGAGCGCCCTCAATGAGCAGTTCTTC. The encoded protein is CASSVGGSALNEQFF.

On this clone: The same CDR3 can be traced to other DNA sequences in this sample. The rearrangement links TRBV7-9 to TRBJ2-1; 7 nucleotides agree with TRBD2. CDR1 and CDR2 (germline): SEHNR, FQNEAQ (reference sequence). The CDR3 extends over 15 amino acids. Germline trimming cut 1 base from V and 4 bases from J; bases unmatched to any gene: 4. The CDR3 loop is CASSLGSGSYNEQFF. The CDR3 DNA follows: TGTGCCAGCAGCTTAGGTAGCGGGTCGTACAATGAGCAGTTCTTC. Drawing the rest from reference TRBV7-9 and TRBJ2-1, the complete variable domain is DTGVSQNPRHKITKRGQNVTFRCDPISEHNRLYWYRQTLGQGPEFLTYFQNEAQLEKSRLLSDRFSAERPKGSFSTLEIQRTEQGDSAMYLCASSLGSGSYNEQFFGPGTRLTVL.

A note on this clone: This sample includes further DNA sequences coding for the same CDR3. The genes are TRBV28 and TRBJ1-5, with TRBD1 matching over 7 bases. The J segment lost 2 bases and the V segment lost 4 bases, leaving 2 bases of the junction unmatched. The CDR3 contains 14 residues. CDR1 is MDHEN and CDR2 is SYDVKM in the germline V gene. For the CDR3, the DNA is TGTGCCAGCAGTTCCGGACAGGGCAATCAGCCCCAGCATTTT. Its protein product is CASSSGQGNQPQHF.

The chain couples TRBV4-3 to TRBJ2-1; 7 bases are shared with TRBD2. Germline CDR1 and CDR2: LGHNA and YSLEER. The CDR3 contains 16 residues. V gave up 5 bases and J gave up 3 bases; unmatched junction bases: 10. CDR3: CASSLSTSVDYNEQFF. DNA for the CDR3: TGCGCCAGCAGCTTATCAACTAGCGTAGACTACAATGAGCAGTTCTTC.

The chain carries TRBV7-3 and TRBJ1-5, with 7 bases lining up with TRBD1. Germline V gene data show CDR1 as SGHTA and CDR2 as FQGTGA. The CDR3 length is 15 residues. After removal of 5 bases from V and 4 bases from J, the junction contained 8 bases not matched to a gene. The CDR3 protein is CASSESGTVNQPQHF. DNA of the CDR3: TGTGCCAGCAGCGAATCCGGGACAGTTAATCAGCCCCAGCATTTT. Full variable domain (missing parts from reference TRBV7-3 and TRBJ1-5): GAGVSQTPSNKVTEKGKYVELRCDPISGHTALYWYRQSLGQGPEFLIYFQGTGAADDSGLPNDRFFAVRPEGSVSTLKIQRTERGDSAVYLCASSESGTVNQPQHFGDGTRLSIL.

The chain is built from TRBV28 and TRBJ1-1; no definite D call. The CDR3 runs to 14 residues. CDR1 and CDR2 from the germline V gene are MDHEN and SYDVKM. V lost 2 bases to trimming and J lost 4 bases, with 11 bases between them. CDR3 DNA: TGTGCCAGCAGTTTACCGGTGGGCCGCACTGAAGCTTTCTTT. Its protein is CASSLPVGRTEAFF.

The CDR3: CASSQDIRVYGYTF. DNA of the CDR3: TGCGCCAGCAGCCAAGATATTCGGGTCTATGGCTACACCTTC. The chain links TRBV4-1 to TRBJ1-2; no clear D gene. V lost 0 bases, J lost 4 bases, and 9 bases lay in between. CDR1 MGHRA and CDR2 YSYEKL come from the germline V gene. This CDR3 is built from 14 residues.

The chain has TRBV20-1 and TRBJ2-7; a possible D gene is TRBD1 (6 bases). This CDR3 has 12 residues. The V gene's germline CDR1 is DFQATT and CDR2 SNEGSKA (reference sequence). The V end was cut by 3 bases, the J end by 6 bases, with 12 bases between. The CDR3 DNA reads as TGCAGTGCTAGTCCCAGGGGCCTCGAGCAGTACTTC. Translated: CSASPRGLEQYF.

V gene TRBV27 combines with J gene TRBJ1-5, with D possibly matching TRBD1 (5 bases). Germline V gives CDR1 MNHEY, CDR2 SMNVEV (reference sequence). Trimming took off 2 bases at V and 4 bases at J, with 12 bases between the two ends. This CDR3 is 15 amino acids long. CDR3 in DNA: TGTGCCAGCAGTTTAGAGGGGAGGGGAAATCAGCCCCAGCATTTT. This encodes CASSLEGRGNQPQHF.

The genes are TRBV4-1 and TRBJ2-1; 7 positions match TRBD2. The CDR3 has 14 residues. Looked up from germline, CDR1 is MGHRA and CDR2 is YSYEKL. V shed 3 bases, J shed 5 bases, and the junction held 4 bases outside the gene matches. CDR3 nucleotides: TGCGCCAGCAGCCACCTAGCGGTCAACAATGAGCAGTTCTTC. This codes for CASSHLAVNNEQFF.

The chain employs TRBV18 and TRBJ1-1, with D possibly matching TRBD1 (6 bases). The CDR3 extends over 14 amino acids. Trimming left V 6 bases short and J 4 bases short, with 15 bases between. Looked up from germline, CDR1 is KGHSH and CDR2 is LQKENI. The CDR3 protein is CASSLRGRVTEAFF. CDR3 DNA: TGTGCCAGCTCCCTTAGGGGGAGGGTCACTGAAGCTTTCTTT.

This rearrangement joins TRBV4-1 to TRBJ1-4, with TRBD1 matching over 8 bases. Germline lookup yields CDR1 MGHRA and CDR2 YSYEKL. The CDR3 sequence is 14 residues long. The junction had 5 bases not matched to a gene; V was cut back by 4 bases and J by 7 bases. CDR3 amino acids: CASSLTGDTEKLFF. The DNA of the CDR3 is TGCGCCAGCAGCCTGACAGGGGATACTGAAAAACTGTTTTTT.

V gene TRBV4-3 combines with J gene TRBJ1-6; unclear D gene. This CDR3 has 14 residues. The V end lost 0 bases, the J end lost 7 bases, and 7 bases lay between the germline ends. Germline values: CDR1 LGHNA, CDR2 YSLEER. CDR3 bases: TGCGCCAGCAGCCAAGATAGCGGAAATTCACCCCTCCACTTT. Its protein is CASSQDSGNSPLHF.

V is TRBV5-1 and J is TRBJ2-6; 8 bases match TRBD1. CDR1 is SGHRS and CDR2 is YFSETQ in the germline V gene. Trimming took 5 bases from V and 0 from J; bases not matched to a gene: 4. The CDR3 is made up of 16 amino acids. The CDR3 loop is CASRIGQGSGANVLTF. CDR3 DNA sequence: TGCGCCAGCAGGATAGGACAGGGCTCTGGGGCCAACGTCCTGACTTTC.

V and J are TRBV28 and TRBJ2-7; 10 bases agree with TRBD2. J was trimmed by 3 bases and V by 1 base; bases with no gene match: 3. The CDR3 is made up of 15 amino acids. CDR1 and CDR2 (germline): MDHEN, SYDVKM. The CDR3, as DNA: TGTGCCAGCAGTTTATATGCTAGCGGGAGCTACGAGCAGTACTTC. Its translation is CASSLYASGSYEQYF.